The clone carrying this T cell receptor (beta chain) was observed a handful of times. After removal of 4 bases from V and 3 bases from J, the junction contained 7 bases not matched to a gene. The CDR3 is 15 amino acids. Germline V lookup: CDR1 MNHEY, CDR2 SVGAGI. Every bit of the isolated RNA underwent reverse transcription, so sequencing read expressed TCRB transcripts. Naive, central memory and regulatory T cell samples came to a mean of about 4 million reads. Profiling relied on immunoSEQ multiplex PCR, and the TCRdb table lists in-frame clones only, not all of them. This repertoire shows almost 350,000 clones, 7.5% to 9% found once; its top ten account for less than 0.5%. These data come from a study of beta chain features in type 1 diabetes.

The sample taken for sequencing was central memory CD4+ T cells from blood. This sequence was found in a woman aged 18-29 years in good health. The gene calls are TRBV6-5 and TRBJ2-5; TRBD2 agrees at 8 bases. The CDR3 region has the DNA TGTGCCAGCAGTTCGATCCTAGCGGGCAAAGAGACCCAGTACTTC. Translating gives CASSSILAGKETQYF.